This TCR beta chain was identified during a study of shared clonotypes between healthy human individuals. CD8 cells classed as naive were CD45RO-negative and positively selected for CCR7, excluding terminally differentiated effector memory CD45RA+ cells. The repertoire was sequenced with immunoSEQ multiplex PCR; TCRdb's copy has only in-frame clones and lacks some. The table records over 750,000 clones, 90% to 98% of them present only once. The CDR3 loop spans 16 amino acids. The germline V gene has CDR1 SEHNR and CDR2 FQNEAQ (reference sequence). V gave up 5 bases and J gave up 5 bases; unmatched junction bases: 14.

This clonotype originated in a man aged 25 to 45 in good health. Sequenced sample: naive CD8+ T cells sorted from blood. V gene TRBV7-9 combines with J gene TRBJ2-5, with 7 bases matching TRBD1. The CDR3 bases are TGTGCCAGCAGCCACATGACAGGGATGATAACGGAGACCCAGTACTTC. Translated, it gives CASSHMTGMITETQYF.